The 29 T cell receptor beta chains below were found in one sample sequenced in a study of T cells in Graves' hyperthyroidism and ophthalmopathy. Amplified TCR beta CDR3 regions derived from RNA transcripts. The HTBI primer set was used in a first-round RT-PCR of the TCR CDR3. In TCRdb, the multiplex PCR reads were re-called with MiXCR into one record per CDR3 protein. The sample includes 300,000 to 450,000 distinct CDR3 sequences, approximately 13% of them seen just once. Specimen: blood. Receptors originate from a woman aged 60 to 75 with Graves' hyperthyroidism.

This clonotype was recorded many times. The chain couples TRBV5-1 to TRBJ2-5; a weak D match, TRBD1 (6 bases). This CDR3 contains 13 residues. Germline V lookup: CDR1 SGHRS, CDR2 YFSETQ. V was clipped by 1 base and J by 3 bases, with 7 bases between them. This CDR3 reads CASSLPGEETQYF. The CDR3 nucleotides read TGCGCCAGCAGCTTGCCAGGGGAAGAGACCCAGTACTTC.

This clonotype was observed at least ten times. The chain uses TRBV20-1 and TRBJ2-5; either TRBD1 or TRBD2 may supply D (5 bases each). Germline assignment: CDR1 DFQATT and CDR2 SNEGSKA (reference sequence). The CDR3 sequence is 16 residues long. Trimming pared 0 bases from V and 5 bases from J, leaving 19 bases between. The CDR3 DNA reads TGCAGTGCTAGAGAGGGGGTTAGCGCCGCCCAGGAGACCCAGTACTTC. The encoded protein is CSAREGVSAAQETQYF.

This clonotype was detected many times. V gene TRBV3-1 combines with J gene TRBJ2-5; 11 bases align to TRBD1. V lost 3 bases and J lost 0; bases outside the gene matches: 3. CDR3 length equals 16 residues. Germline loops: CDR1 LGHDT, CDR2 YNNKEL (reference sequence). The CDR3 protein is CASSHRDRGYQETQYF. CDR3 DNA: TGTGCCAGCAGCCACCGGGACAGGGGGTACCAAGAGACCCAGTACTTC.

In its sample, this clonotype was seen many times. The chain has TRBV3-1 and TRBJ1-6; possible D gene TRBD1, 6 bases. CDR3 length: 15 residues. Germline assignment: CDR1 LGHDT and CDR2 YNNKEL (reference sequence). The V gene lost 0 bases and the J gene lost 10 bases, with 13 bases spanning the gap. CDR3 in amino acids: CASSQEGGPGSPLHF. For the CDR3, the DNA is TGTGCCAGCAGCCAAGAGGGGGGCCCGGGCTCACCCCTCCACTTT.

This clonotype was seen at least ten times. This chain uses TRBV10-3 with TRBJ2-7; no clear D. The CDR3 is 15 residues long. Per the germline V gene, CDR1 is ENHRY and CDR2 is SYGVKD. The V gene lost 2 bases and the J gene lost 1 base, with 12 bases spanning the gap. The CDR3 DNA follows: TGTGCCATCAGTGAGAGTATATCGAGATCCTACGAGCAGTACTTC. Amino acid sequence: CAISESISRSYEQYF.

This clonotype has a count of ten or more. This rearrangement joins TRBV11-1 to TRBJ2-6, with TRBD1 matching 9 bases. Looked up from germline, CDR1 is SGHAT and CDR2 is FQDESV (reference sequence). The V gene end was trimmed by 3 bases and the J gene end by 4 bases; junction bases not matched to a gene: 7. This CDR3 spans 17 amino acids. CDR3 amino acids: CASSFGTGQTGANVLTF. The CDR3 coding sequence is TGTGCCAGCAGCTTCGGGACAGGGCAAACCGGGGCCAACGTCCTGACTTTC. The full variable domain, its missing parts supplied by reference TRBV11-1 and TRBJ2-6, is EAEVAQSPRYKITEKSQAVAFWCDPISGHATLYWYRQILGQGPELLVQFQDESVVDDSQLPKDRFSAERLKGVDSTLKIQPAELGDSAMYLCASSFGTGQTGANVLTFGAGSRLTVL.

In its sample, this clonotype was seen many times. The V gene is TRBV20-1, the J gene TRBJ2-1; D remains ambiguous. The CDR3 consists of 13 residues. The germline V gene encodes CDR1 DFQATT and CDR2 SNEGSKA (reference sequence). Between the trimmed V and J ends, which lost 0 bases and 4 bases, there was a span of 7 bases. For the CDR3, the DNA is TGCAGTGCTAGAGATGGTCTTTACAATGAGCAGTTCTTC. Its protein is CSARDGLYNEQFF.

The chain has TRBV9 and TRBJ2-1; D perhaps matches TRBD2 (6 bases). V was trimmed by 4 bases and J by 2 bases, leaving 13 bases between them. The CDR3 runs 15 residues. Germline values: CDR1 SGDLS, CDR2 YYNGEE. The CDR3 reads CASSPVAGTYNEQFF. The CDR3 DNA reads as TGTGCCAGCAGCCCCGTCGCGGGGACCTACAATGAGCAGTTCTTC.

At least ten counts were recorded for this clonotype. The rearrangement uses TRBV2 and TRBJ1-2; D is unresolved. This CDR3 contains 12 residues. Trimming took off 7 bases at V and 8 bases at J, with 14 bases between the two ends. The V gene's germline CDR1 is SNHLY and CDR2 FYNNEI. The CDR3 coding sequence is TGTGCCAGCATAGACGGGCCTCGGGGCTACACCTTC. Translating gives CASIDGPRGYTF.

This clonotype was seen at least ten times. J is TRBJ1-1 and V is TRBV27; D perhaps matches TRBD1 (6 bases). Looked up from germline, CDR1 is MNHEY and CDR2 is SMNVEV (reference sequence). CDR3 length: 14 amino acids. V lost 5 bases, J lost 1 base, and 11 bases lay in between. The CDR3, as DNA: TGTGCCAGCAGTGCCTTACAGGGGAACACTGAAGCTTTCTTT. Protein: CASSALQGNTEAFF.

This clonotype is a singleton in its sample. This sequence joins TRBV9 and TRBJ2-1; D might be TRBD1 (7 bases). The V and J ends lost 1 base and 8 bases respectively, with 13 bases between them. Germline CDR1 is SGDLS and CDR2 is YYNGEE. CDR3 length equals 14 residues. The CDR3 bases are TGTGCCAGCAGCGTATGGACAGGAGGGGATGAGCAGTTCTTC. Translating gives CASSVWTGGDEQFF. Based on the CDR3 plus reference TRBV9 and TRBJ2-1, the full variable domain is DSGVTQTPKHLITATGQRVTLRCSPRSGDLSVYWYQQSLDQGLQFLIQYYNGEERAKGNILERFSAQQFPDLHSELNLSSLELGDSALYFCASSVWTGGDEQFFGPGTRLTVL.

This clonotype occurred a few times. This chain uses TRBV19 with TRBJ1-3, with D hard to call. The V end was cut by 6 bases, the J end by 0 bases, with 12 bases between. The CDR3 runs 15 residues. In germline, CDR1 is LNHDA, CDR2 SQIVND (reference sequence). CDR3 coding DNA: TGTGCCAGTAGAGGGTCCGACACCTCTGGAAACACCATATATTTT. Its translation is CASRGSDTSGNTIYF.

Of note for this clonotype: A much larger clone is a single base away; this may be a read error. The chain couples TRBV20-1 to TRBJ2-7, with D perhaps TRBD1 (6 bases). Germline V gene sequence: CDR1 DFQATT, CDR2 SNEGSKA (reference sequence). The CDR3 covers 13 residues. V was shortened by 4 bases and J by 2 bases, with 12 bases between the two germline ends. The CDR3 reads CSATQDSTYEQYF. The CDR3 DNA is TGCAGTGCTACCCAGGACAGCACCTACGAGCAGTACTTC.

This clonotype has ten or more counts. The chain employs TRBV11-2 and TRBJ2-7, with 8 positions matching TRBD2. Looked up from germline, CDR1 is SGHAT and CDR2 is FQNNGV. Unmatched junction bases numbered 8, after V lost 2 bases and J lost 5 bases. The CDR3 totals 15 residues. The CDR3 DNA is TGTGCCAGCAGCTTAAGAGCGGGAGTTAACAACGAGCAGTACTTC. Protein sequence: CASSLRAGVNNEQYF.

Ten or more counts support this clonotype. The chain links TRBV6-2 or TRBV6-3 to TRBJ1-5; perhaps TRBD1 as D (6 bases). Per the germline V gene, CDR1 is MNHEY and CDR2 is SVGEGT. V gave up 5 bases and J gave up 3 bases, with 11 bases separating them. The CDR3 runs 14 residues. The CDR3 DNA is TGTGCCAGCAGTACCTGGACAGTCAATCAGCCCCAGCATTTT. Translated: CASSTWTVNQPQHF.

This sequence joins TRBV19 and TRBJ2-5, with TRBD1 matching 10 bases. V dropped 1 base and J dropped 5; count of bases not matched to a gene: 7. This CDR3 comprises 16 residues. Germline V CDR1 and CDR2: LNHDA, SQIVND (reference sequence). This CDR3 reads CASSIGTGTGAETQYF. The CDR3 DNA reads as TGTGCCAGTAGTATAGGGACCGGGACAGGGGCGGAGACCCAGTACTTC.

This sequence joins TRBV5-4 and TRBJ2-7, with TRBD1 identical over 7 bases. The CDR3 runs to 18 residues. The germline V gene encodes CDR1 SGHNT and CDR2 YYREEE (reference sequence). The J segment lost 4 bases and the V segment lost 7 bases, leaving 23 bases of the junction unmatched. CDR3 DNA sequence: TGTGCCAGCTCACTACTGGGGATACCGACAGGGACCCTTTACGAGCAGTACTTC. This codes for CASSLLGIPTGTLYEQYF.

This clonotype appeared many times. J is TRBJ2-4 and V is TRBV5-6, with 8 bases fitting TRBD1. Germline V gene lookup returns CDR1 SGHDT and CDR2 YYEEEE. V shed 4 bases and J 8 bases; nucleotides not matched to a gene: 8. The CDR3 sequence is 14 residues long. Here the CDR3 reads CASSQGGQGYIQYF. The DNA for the CDR3 is TGTGCCAGCAGCCAGGGTGGACAGGGTTACATTCAGTACTTC.

The rearrangement links TRBV29-1 to TRBJ2-2, with 7 positions matching TRBD2. Trimming took 7 bases from V and 4 from J; bases not matched to a gene: 12. Germline CDR1 SQVTM, CDR2 ANQGSEA. This CDR3 contains 15 residues. The CDR3 protein is CSAERAAGATGELFF. CDR3 bases: TGCAGCGCTGAGCGGGCGGCGGGAGCCACCGGGGAGCTGTTTTTT.

In its sample, this clonotype was seen many times. The genes are TRBV5-4 and TRBJ2-1; a weak D match, TRBD2 (6 bases). Trimming removed 9 bases from V and 5 bases from J, with 21 bases in between. In germline, CDR1 is SGHNT, CDR2 YYREEE (reference sequence). The CDR3 runs to 15 residues. CDR3 coding DNA: TGTGCCACCTTTGAGAGGGACTTCCTCCACAATGAGCAGTTCTTC. It codes for CATFERDFLHNEQFF.

This clonotype showed up many times. The chain is built from TRBV20-1 and TRBJ1-5, with TRBD1 identical over 9 bases. J lost 9 bases, V lost 0 bases, and 12 bases had no gene match. Per germline, CDR1 DFQATT and CDR2 SNEGSKA (reference sequence). CDR3 length: 16 amino acids. In DNA form, the CDR3 reads TGCAGTGCTAGAGATCTGGGACAGGGCCCATTGGGGCCCCAGCATTTT. It codes for CSARDLGQGPLGPQHF.

The V call is TRBV5-1, the J call TRBJ1-1; 7 bases match TRBD1. Per the germline V gene, CDR1 is SGHRS and CDR2 is YFSETQ. After removal of 2 bases from V and 5 bases from J, the junction contained 9 bases not matched to a gene. The CDR3 runs 15 residues. CDR3 loop: CASSLTGVEGTEAFF. The CDR3 DNA sequence: TGCGCCAGCAGCTTAACAGGGGTTGAAGGGACTGAAGCTTTCTTT.

The chain links TRBV7-9 to TRBJ1-1; D possibly corresponds to TRBD1 (6 bases). The CDR3 is 16 amino acids. With 0 bases removed from V and 0 bases from J, the gap between germline ends came to 11 bases. CDR1 is SEHNR, CDR2 FQNEAQ, per germline (reference sequence). The CDR3 DNA sequence: TGTGCCAGCAGCTTAGCCCCAGGGGTTTTGAACACTGAAGCTTTCTTT. Translating gives CASSLAPGVLNTEAFF.

This clonotype was picked up many times. The CDR3 protein is CASSLPKRTGRFQYF. The CDR3 DNA reads TGTGCCAGCAGTTTACCGAAACGGACAGGGCGCTTTCAGTACTTC. This chain connects TRBV28 to TRBJ2-4, with TRBD1 matching over 8 bases. Per the germline V gene, CDR1 is MDHEN and CDR2 is SYDVKM. This CDR3 contains 15 residues. With 2 bases clipped from V and 11 bases from J, the junction kept 11 bases outside the gene matches.

This clonotype appeared a few times. This chain links TRBV29-1 with TRBJ2-2; D tentatively reads TRBD1 or TRBD2 (5 bases each). V dropped 6 bases and J dropped 6 bases, with 14 bases sitting between them. Per germline, CDR1 SQVTM and CDR2 ANQGSEA. This CDR3 region has 13 residues. The CDR3, as DNA: TGCAGCGTAGGGGACCGGGCGTCCGGGGAGCTGTTTTTT. Translation: CSVGDRASGELFF.

This clonotype was seen repeatedly, ten times or more. V and J are TRBV12-3 or TRBV12-4 and TRBJ2-3, with 11 bases lining up with TRBD2. V dropped 6 bases and J dropped 5; count of bases not matched to a gene: 10. The CDR3 is 16 residues long. CDR3 sequence: CASRPPTSGSGDTQYF. CDR3 DNA: TGTGCCAGCAGGCCCCCTACTAGCGGGAGCGGAGATACGCAGTATTTT.

This clonotype was seen a handful of times. V usage is TRBV5-4 and J usage is TRBJ2-7; D call uncertain. The CDR3 runs to 11 residues. In germline, CDR1 is SGHNT, CDR2 YYREEE (reference sequence). The germline V and J ends were trimmed by 1 base and 6 bases, with 5 bases remaining between them. The CDR3 protein is CASSLKGEQYF. The CDR3 bases are TGTGCCAGCAGCTTGAAAGGCGAGCAGTACTTC.

J is TRBJ2-7 and V is TRBV12-3 or TRBV12-4; 8 bases fit TRBD1. This CDR3 is 14 amino acids long. The V segment lost 4 bases and the J segment 5 bases; nucleotides outside the gene matches: 7. In DNA, the CDR3 is TGTGCCAGCAGTTCTCCCGACAGGGGCCACGAGCAGTACTTC. It is translated as CASSSPDRGHEQYF.

This clonotype occurred many times. V usage is TRBV7-9 and J usage is TRBJ1-2; D unclear. V was pared by 4 bases and J by 8 bases, with 14 bases between. The CDR3 loop spans 13 amino acids. Germline V gene sequence: CDR1 SEHNR, CDR2 FQNEAQ (reference sequence). The DNA for the CDR3 is TGTGCCAGCAGCTCCTCCTCAGCCTTGGGCTACACCTTC. Translating gives CASSSSSALGYTF.